This TCR beta chain was sequenced during a study of cytomegalovirus exposure and HLA in healthy donors. Study-wide context: The study's early data release held 75 million to 95 million unique TCRs from HLA-typed donors.

CDR3 size: 14 residues. Germline V lookup: CDR1 LNHDA, CDR2 SQIVND (reference sequence). Trimming stripped 4 bases from V and 2 bases from J, with 10 bases between. The study's findings and limits: CMV serostatus stood as the only immune exposure information on hand. There were a few CMV-associated chains whose specificity for CMV antigens was confirmed in vitro.

The primer mix had 60 Vbeta and 13 Jbeta primers. Generated by immunoSEQ multiplex PCR, the TCRdb table keeps only in-frame clones and is missing some. This sample has 190,000 or so clones, with approximately 80% found just once. The sample holds one count of this clone. Its antigen is unknown. The study sampled nominally healthy donors, though unrecorded immune exposures were likely. This sequence was found in a boy aged 5-17 years in good health and CMV-seronegative. Sequenced input: PBMCs. The chain is built from TRBV19 and TRBJ2-3; D is possibly TRBD2 (5 bases). The CDR3 coding sequence is TGTGCCAGTAGTAGTTACGGGGACACAGATACGCAGTATTTT. Amino acid sequence: CASSSYGDTDTQYF.